The 9 T cell receptor beta chains presented below share a single source sample, sequenced in a study of T cells in Graves' hyperthyroidism and ophthalmopathy. RNA transcripts served as the template for amplifying TCR beta CDR3 regions. The primer set for the first-round RT-PCR of the TCR CDR3 was HTBI. TCRdb re-called the multiplex PCR reads through MiXCR, storing one row per CDR3 protein. The table has hundreds of thousands of distinct CDR3 sequences, 38% seen once. The specimen was blood. These receptors originate from a man aged 18 to 29 with Graves' hyperthyroidism.

This clonotype occurred a few times. The chain recombines TRBV20-1 with TRBJ1-3, with D maybe TRBD1 (6 bases). CDR1 DFQATT and CDR2 SNEGSKA come from the germline V gene (reference sequence). V was pared by 5 bases and J by 0 bases, with 11 bases between. This CDR3 has 14 residues. In DNA, the CDR3 is TGCAGTGCTCCCGACAGGCGCTCTGGAAACACCATATATTTT. Translated, it gives CSAPDRRSGNTIYF.

This clonotype occurred a few times. This chain uses TRBV6-5 with TRBJ2-5; D uncertain. CDR3 length equals 15 residues. V was trimmed by 6 bases and J by 2 bases, leaving 16 bases between them. The germline V gene encodes CDR1 MNHEY and CDR2 SVGAGI. CDR3 coding DNA: TGTGCCAGCAGCTTGGGATCGAGGATACAAGAGACCCAGTACTTC. Its translation is CASSLGSRIQETQYF.

The J gene is TRBJ2-2, the V gene TRBV6-5; TRBD2 is a possible D gene (5 bases). Trimming removed 6 bases at V and 1 base at J, with 9 bases between. CDR1 and CDR2 (germline): MNHEY, SVGAGI. The CDR3 consists of 14 residues. CDR3 sequence: CASRERLNTGELFF. The DNA of the CDR3 is TGTGCCAGCAGAGAGCGGTTGAACACCGGGGAGCTGTTTTTT.

The rearrangement uses TRBV12-3 or TRBV12-4 and TRBJ1-2; 7 positions match TRBD1. CDR3 length: 13 amino acids. Unmatched junction bases numbered 6, after V lost 7 bases and J lost 4 bases. The CDR3 loop is CASTGDRAYGYTF. In DNA, the CDR3 is TGTGCCAGCACCGGTGACAGGGCCTATGGCTACACCTTC.

The rearrangement links TRBV6-1 to TRBJ1-1, with 7 bases fitting TRBD1. CDR3 size: 13 residues. Germline CDR1 MNHNS, CDR2 SASEGT. J was trimmed by 8 bases and V by 6 bases; bases with no gene match: 9. CDR3 sequence reads: CASSRDSESEAFF. The CDR3 DNA is TGTGCCAGCAGCCGGGACAGCGAGTCCGAAGCTTTCTTT.

This clonotype was counted a single time. One end of the junction fails to match germline, which may point to a read error. The chain couples TRBV12-3 or TRBV12-4 to TRBJ1-4; D is ambiguous. The CDR3 runs to 11 residues. The CDR3 DNA sequence: TGTGTCAGCAGCGCTGGGGAAAAACTGTTTTTT. This codes for CVSSAGEKLFF.

This clonotype occurred many times. The chain joins TRBV15 to TRBJ1-5, with a tentative D call TRBD1 (5 bases). This CDR3 has 14 amino acids. V lost 3 bases and J lost 1, with 7 bases in between. Per germline, CDR1 LNHNV and CDR2 YYDKDF (reference sequence). Here the CDR3 reads CATSRGGSNQPQHF. The CDR3 DNA sequence: TGTGCCACCAGCAGGGGGGGGAGCAATCAGCCCCAGCATTTT.

This clonotype came up a few times. The chain has TRBV7-9 and TRBJ1-3; maybe TRBD1 (5 bases). Looked up from germline, CDR1 is SEHNR and CDR2 is FQNEAQ (reference sequence). The V gene lost 5 bases and the J gene lost 3 bases, with 17 bases spanning the gap. CDR3 length equals 16 residues. CDR3 nucleotides: TGTGCCAGCAGCCTGGGGATAGGGGCTTATGGAAACACCATATATTTT. Translation: CASSLGIGAYGNTIYF. Based on the CDR3 plus reference TRBV7-9 and TRBJ1-3, the full variable domain is DTGVSQNPRHKITKRGQNVTFRCDPISEHNRLYWYRQTLGQGPEFLTYFQNEAQLEKSRLLSDRFSAERPKGSFSTLEIQRTEQGDSAMYLCASSLGIGAYGNTIYFGEGSWLTVV.

In its sample, this clonotype was seen a few times. CDR3 nucleotide sequence: TGTGCCAGCAGCTTAGAGCCCAGCGGGATGGAGACCCAGTACTTC. This translates into CASSLEPSGMETQYF. The rearrangement links TRBV7-8 to TRBJ2-5; 7 bases match TRBD2. The CDR3 is made up of 15 amino acids. The V and J ends lost 1 base and 5 bases, in that order; junction bases with no gene match: 7. Germline V gene lookup returns CDR1 SGHVS and CDR2 FQNEAQ.